This passage covers 24 T cell receptor beta chains from one sample sequenced in a study of cytomegalovirus exposure and HLA in healthy donors. PCR amplification relied on 60 Vbeta primers (plus 13 Jbeta primers). Generated by immunoSEQ multiplex PCR, the TCRdb table keeps only in-frame clones and is missing some. The data contain approximately 120,000 clones, about three quarters of them singletons. The sequencing input was PBMCs. The receptors here all came from a female donor in good health and CMV-seronegative.

The J gene is TRBJ2-1, the V gene TRBV5-4; D is perhaps TRBD1 (7 bases). Between the trimmed V and J ends, which lost 4 bases and 8 bases, there was a span of 22 bases. The germline gives CDR1 SGHNT, CDR2 YYREEE (reference sequence). The CDR3 is 16 residues long. The CDR3 loop is CASSPTAGQGVDEQFF. In nucleotides, the CDR3 is TGTGCCAGCAGCCCAACGGCGGGGCAGGGGGTAGATGAGCAGTTCTTC.

CDR3 in amino acids: CASSPDRSLGEQFF. DNA of the CDR3: TGTGCCAGCAGCCCAGACAGGTCCTTGGGTGAGCAGTTCTTC. This chain connects TRBV7-9 to TRBJ2-1, with a weak D call TRBD1 (6 bases). V was clipped by 5 bases and J by 9 bases, with 17 bases between them. This CDR3 is built from 14 residues. CDR1 is SEHNR and CDR2 is FQNEAQ in the germline V gene (reference sequence).

The chain couples TRBV19 to TRBJ2-7, with a tentative D call TRBD1 (5 bases). CDR1 LNHDA and CDR2 SQIVND come from the germline V gene (reference sequence). Trimming cost V 6 bases and J 1 base, with 16 bases left between them. The CDR3 has 15 amino acids. CDR3 DNA sequence: TGTGCCAGTAGCGGCCTGGGGTACAGGTCCTACGAGCAGTACTTC. Its protein product is CASSGLGYRSYEQYF.

CDR3 nucleotides: TGTGCCAGCAGCGTTACAGGGGCCTTCAATCAGCCCCAGCATTTT. It codes for CASSVTGAFNQPQHF. The rearrangement joins TRBV11-2 to TRBJ1-5, with 7 bases aligning to TRBD1. Losses at the gene ends were 5 bases for V and 3 bases for J; bases not matched to a gene: 7. This CDR3 spans 15 amino acids. Germline lookup yields CDR1 SGHAT and CDR2 FQNNGV.

V usage is TRBV5-6 and J usage is TRBJ1-1; D not certain. Germline lookup yields CDR1 SGHDT and CDR2 YYEEEE. The V gene lost 2 bases and the J gene lost 4 bases, with 18 bases spanning the gap. The CDR3 runs 16 residues. DNA of the CDR3: TGTGCCAGCAGCTTCGGTGGACCCAGTGAGGGCACTGAAGCTTTCTTT. Translated: CASSFGGPSEGTEAFF.

The chain combines TRBV4-2 with TRBJ1-2, with unresolved D. The ends were cut back, 0 bases at V and 7 bases at J, with 15 bases in the middle. This CDR3 is built from 15 residues. CDR1 LGHNA and CDR2 YNFKEQ come from the germline V gene. The CDR3 loop is CASSQDGRVSGGYTF. The CDR3, as DNA: TGTGCCAGCAGCCAAGACGGTAGGGTGAGCGGTGGCTACACCTTC.

The V call is TRBV7-8, the J call TRBJ2-3; maybe TRBD2 (7 bases). The V gene lost 5 bases and the J gene lost 6 bases, with 21 bases spanning the gap. The CDR3 sequence is 16 residues long. Germline-derived CDR1 and CDR2 are SGHVS and FQNEAQ. In nucleotides, the CDR3 is TGTGCCAGCAGCGCCCCGAGAGGGGGGGTCCGGGATACGCAGTATTTT. Amino acid sequence: CASSAPRGGVRDTQYF. Using reference TRBV7-8 and TRBJ2-3 for the parts outside the CDR3, the full variable domain is GAGVSQSPRYKVAKRGQDVALRCDPISGHVSLFWYQQALGQGPEFLTYFQNEAQLDKSGLPSDRFFAERPEGSVSTLKIQRTQQEDSAVYLCASSAPRGGVRDTQYFGPGTRLTVL.

The chain couples TRBV30 to TRBJ1-5; unclear D gene. CDR3 size: 13 residues. The V end lost 1 base, the J end lost 7 bases, and 11 bases lay between the germline ends. CDR1 and CDR2 from the germline V gene are GTSNPN and SVGIG (reference sequence). The DNA for the CDR3 is TGTGCCTGGAGTGCCCGGGGTAGGCAGCCCCAGCATTTT. This encodes CAWSARGRQPQHF.

The chain links TRBV5-1 to TRBJ2-7; 7 bases map to TRBD2. The trim removed 4 bases at V and 5 bases at J, leaving 9 bases unmatched. Per the germline V gene, CDR1 is SGHRS and CDR2 is YFSETQ. CDR3 length: 14 amino acids. CDR3: CASSRDGRANEQYF. DNA for the CDR3: TGCGCCAGCAGCCGTGATGGGAGGGCGAACGAGCAGTACTTC.

The chain is built from TRBV5-1 and TRBJ1-3; a possible D gene is TRBD1 (6 bases). Germline lookup yields CDR1 SGHRS and CDR2 YFSETQ. V was cut by 2 bases and J by 9 bases, with 18 bases left in between. The CDR3 sequence is 15 residues long. The CDR3 sequence is CASSFEGQGTGTIYF. CDR3 bases: TGCGCCAGCAGCTTCGAAGGGCAGGGGACCGGCACCATATATTTT.

V usage is TRBV2 and J usage is TRBJ1-3, with D unclear. CDR1 is SNHLY and CDR2 is FYNNEI in the germline V gene. Trimming left V 2 bases short and J 0 bases short, with 8 bases between. CDR3 length equals 15 residues. The CDR3 here is CASSELARSGNTIYF. CDR3 sequence (DNA): TGTGCCAGCAGTGAACTGGCCCGCTCTGGAAACACCATATATTTT.

This clone was seen once. The J gene is TRBJ1-5, the V gene TRBV6-5; D possibly corresponds to TRBD1 (5 bases). Trimming pared 6 bases from V and 6 bases from J, leaving 12 bases between. Looked up from germline, CDR1 is MNHEY and CDR2 is SVGAGI. The CDR3 extends over 13 amino acids. The CDR3 sequence is CASRPTESQPQHF. The CDR3 DNA sequence: TGTGCCAGCAGGCCGACAGAATCTCAGCCCCAGCATTTT.

This chain links TRBV12-5 with TRBJ2-3; the match to TRBD2 covers 7 bases. CDR1 is LGHNT and CDR2 is FRNRAP in the germline V gene. The V gene end was trimmed by 6 bases and the J gene end by 2 bases; junction bases not matched to a gene: 8. The CDR3 extends over 15 amino acids. CDR3 in amino acids: CASGGGTAITDTQYF. The DNA for the CDR3 is TGTGCTAGTGGGGGGGGGACCGCCATCACAGATACGCAGTATTTT.

J is TRBJ2-1 and V is TRBV4-2, with TRBD2 identical over 13 bases. V gave up 0 bases and J gave up 8 bases; unmatched junction bases: 4. Germline V gene sequence: CDR1 LGHNA, CDR2 YNFKEQ. The CDR3 length is 16 residues. CDR3 amino acids: CASSQDVGLAGDEQFF. The DNA for the CDR3 is TGTGCCAGCAGCCAAGATGTAGGACTAGCGGGAGATGAGCAGTTCTTC.

V and J are TRBV19 and TRBJ2-3; D gene unclear. The CDR3 contains 14 residues. Germline V gene sequence: CDR1 LNHDA, CDR2 SQIVND (reference sequence). Trimming shortened V by 3 bases and J by 2 bases, and 9 bases separated the two germline ends. The CDR3, as DNA: TGTGCCAGTAGTATCGAGCAGGCCACAGATACGCAGTATTTT. Translating it yields CASSIEQATDTQYF. Filled out from reference TRBV19 and TRBJ2-3, the complete variable domain reads DGGITQSPKYLFRKEGQNVTLSCEQNLNHDAMYWYRQDPGQGLRLIYYSQIVNDFQKGDIAEGYSVSREKKESFPLTVTSAQKNPTAFYLCASSIEQATDTQYFGPGTRLTVL.

This clone occurred a few times. Distinct nucleotide sequences in the sample also encode this CDR3. This chain uses TRBV5-1 with TRBJ2-3; 10 nucleotides align to TRBD2. The CDR3 is 16 residues long. In germline, CDR1 is SGHRS, CDR2 YFSETQ. The junction had 2 bases not matched to a gene; V was cut back by 0 bases and J by 1 base. The CDR3 sequence: CASSLGGTSGTDTQYF. Here the CDR3 DNA reads TGCGCCAGCAGCTTGGGGGGGACTAGCGGCACAGATACGCAGTATTTT.

The J gene is TRBJ2-1, the V gene TRBV6-1; TRBD2 matches at 8 bases. With 3 bases clipped from V and 7 bases from J, the junction kept 11 bases outside the gene matches. The CDR3 runs 16 residues. CDR1 and CDR2 (germline): MNHNS, SASEGT. CDR3: CASSESPGGPWNEQFF. CDR3 DNA: TGTGCCAGCAGTGAGAGCCCGGGGGGGCCTTGGAATGAGCAGTTCTTC.

In its sample, this clone was seen a few times. This chain uses TRBV2 with TRBJ1-4; possibly TRBD1 for D (5 bases). The CDR3 is 12 amino acids. Germline CDR1 reads SNHLY; CDR2 reads FYNNEI. V was cut by 3 bases and J by 10 bases, with 9 bases left in between. The DNA for the CDR3 is TGTGCCAGCAGTGATGGGGGGAGAAAACTGTTTTTT. As protein: CASSDGGRKLFF.

The chain joins TRBV2 to TRBJ2-1, with TRBD2 matching over 11 bases. The V and J ends lost 6 bases and 7 bases, in that order; junction bases with no gene match: 8. The germline V gene encodes CDR1 SNHLY and CDR2 FYNNEI. The CDR3 sequence is 15 residues long. In nucleotides, the CDR3 is TGTGCCAGCAGGGGGGAGATAGCGGGAGGGAATGAGCAGTTCTTC. This gives the protein CASRGEIAGGNEQFF.

The chain employs TRBV12-5 and TRBJ1-1; TRBD1 aligns across 8 bases. Germline assignment: CDR1 LGHNT and CDR2 FRNRAP. This CDR3 contains 13 residues. The junction had 3 bases not matched to a gene; V was cut back by 7 bases and J by 2 bases. CDR3: CASAGQGNTEAFF. The CDR3 DNA follows: TGTGCTAGTGCCGGACAGGGTAACACTGAAGCTTTCTTT.

The rearrangement uses TRBV7-3 and TRBJ2-1; weak D call: TRBD1 (6 bases). This CDR3 contains 14 residues. Per the germline V gene, CDR1 is SGHTA and CDR2 is FQGTGA. Trimming left V 0 bases short and J 5 bases short, with 8 bases between. In DNA form, the CDR3 reads TGTGCCAGCAGCTTAACGAACAGGGACAATGAGCAGTTCTTC. Amino acid sequence: CASSLTNRDNEQFF.

The chain couples TRBV30 to TRBJ2-3, with 10 bases lining up with TRBD2. The V gene end was trimmed by 1 base and the J gene end by 5 bases; junction bases not matched to a gene: 9. CDR1 and CDR2 (germline): GTSNPN, SVGIG (reference sequence). The CDR3 runs 16 residues. This CDR3 is CAWSALSGGPGDTQYF. The CDR3 DNA is TGTGCCTGGAGTGCCCTTAGCGGGGGGCCTGGAGATACGCAGTATTTT.

J is TRBJ1-1 and V is TRBV6-5; 7 nucleotides line up with TRBD1. The germline gives CDR1 MNHEY, CDR2 SVGAGI. The CDR3 covers 14 residues. V was pared by 6 bases and J by 1 base, with 5 bases of the junction left unmatched. The CDR3 region is CASRRGQANTEAFF. CDR3 sequence (DNA): TGTGCCAGCAGAAGAGGACAGGCGAACACTGAAGCTTTCTTT.

This chain uses TRBV29-1 with TRBJ2-3; 11 bases agree with TRBD2. J gave up 3 bases and V 5 bases, and 10 bases lay outside the gene matches. Germline CDR1 SQVTM, CDR2 ANQGSEA. The CDR3 is 16 residues long. The CDR3 spells CSVPPPLAGGTDTQYF. The CDR3 DNA follows: TGCAGCGTTCCTCCCCCGCTAGCGGGGGGAACAGATACGCAGTATTTT.